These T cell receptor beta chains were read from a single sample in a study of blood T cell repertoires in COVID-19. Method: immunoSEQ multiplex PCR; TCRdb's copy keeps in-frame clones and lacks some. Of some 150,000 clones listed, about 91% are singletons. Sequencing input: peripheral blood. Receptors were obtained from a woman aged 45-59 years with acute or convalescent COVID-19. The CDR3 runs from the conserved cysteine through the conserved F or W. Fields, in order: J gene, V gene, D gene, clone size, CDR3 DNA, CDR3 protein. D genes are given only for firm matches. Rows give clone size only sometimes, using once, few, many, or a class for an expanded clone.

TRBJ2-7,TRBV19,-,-,TGTGCCAGTAGTAAGAGGGAAACCTACGAGCAGTACTTC,CASSKRETYEQYF
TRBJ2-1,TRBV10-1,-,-,TGCGCCAGCAGTGGTTCCACAGAGCAGTTCTTC,CASSGSTEQFF
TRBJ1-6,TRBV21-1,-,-,TGTGCCAGCAGCCGAGCCAGGGCTGATTCACCCCTCCACTTT,CASSRARADSPLHF
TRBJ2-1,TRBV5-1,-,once,TGCGCCAGCAGCTCGACACCTTTCAATGAGCAGTTCTTC,CASSSTPFNEQFF
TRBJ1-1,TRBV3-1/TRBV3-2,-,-,TGTGCCAGCAGCCAAGATCCCTCGGGGGGAGGCGCTTTCTTT,CASSQDPSGGGAFF
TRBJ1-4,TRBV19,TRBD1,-,TGTGCCAGTAGTACTGCGGGACAGGTGATGGGGCCAACTAATGAAAAACTGTTTTTT,CASSTAGQVMGPTNEKLFF
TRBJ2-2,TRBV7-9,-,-,TGTGCCAGCAGCCCCGCCCGGGGTCCCGGGGAGCTGTTTTTT,CASSPARGPGELFF
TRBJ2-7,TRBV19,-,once,TGTGCCAGTAGTGCTCAAGGGGGAGTGACCTACGAGCAGTACTTC,CASSAQGGVTYEQYF
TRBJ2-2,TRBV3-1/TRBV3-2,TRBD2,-,TGTGCCAGCAGCCAAGCAGGCGGGAGAGGCGCCGGGGAGCTGTTTTTT,CASSQAGGRGAGELFF
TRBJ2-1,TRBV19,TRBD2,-,TGTGCCAGTACCGAATATGGTGGATTGACTAGCGGGAGTATTAATGAGCAGTTCTTC,CASTEYGGLTSGSINEQFF
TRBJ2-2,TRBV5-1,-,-,TGCGCCAGCAGCTTGGGGACTTCGAACACCGGGGAGCTGTTTTTT,CASSLGTSNTGELFF